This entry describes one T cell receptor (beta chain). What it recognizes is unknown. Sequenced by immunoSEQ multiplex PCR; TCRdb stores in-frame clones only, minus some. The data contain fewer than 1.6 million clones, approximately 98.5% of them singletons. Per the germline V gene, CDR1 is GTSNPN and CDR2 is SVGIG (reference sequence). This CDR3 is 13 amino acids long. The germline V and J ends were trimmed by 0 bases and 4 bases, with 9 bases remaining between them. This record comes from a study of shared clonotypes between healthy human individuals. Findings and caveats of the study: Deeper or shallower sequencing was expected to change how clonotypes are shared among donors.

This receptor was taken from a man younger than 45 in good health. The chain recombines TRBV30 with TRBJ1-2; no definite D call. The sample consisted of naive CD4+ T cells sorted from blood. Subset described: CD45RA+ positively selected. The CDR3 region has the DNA TGTGCCTGGAGTGTAGGGCCTTCCTATGGCTACACCTTC. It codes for CAWSVGPSYGYTF.